Presented here are 25 T cell receptor beta chains from one specimen sequenced in a study of beta chain features in type 1 diabetes. Since all of the isolated RNA was reverse transcribed, expressed TCRB transcripts were what got sequenced. This table comes from immunoSEQ multiplex PCR, and its TCRdb copy is limited to in-frame clones, with some not included. This table holds 850,000 to 900,000 clones, around a sixth found once. Sequencing was carried out using naive CD4+ T cells from blood. These receptors were obtained from a woman aged 18 to 35 in good health.

This clone was seen a handful of times. The chain couples TRBV19 to TRBJ2-1; the D is unclear. Trimming cost V 5 bases and J 0 bases, with 11 bases left between them. CDR3 length: 15 amino acids. Germline V gene data show CDR1 as LNHDA and CDR2 as SQIVND (reference sequence). This CDR3 is CASSVARISYNEQFF. DNA for the CDR3: TGTGCCAGTAGTGTCGCTCGGATCTCCTACAATGAGCAGTTCTTC.

This clone was seen only a few times. This sequence joins TRBV14 and TRBJ2-1; the match to TRBD2 covers 10 bases. The length of the CDR3 is 17 residues. Germline loops: CDR1 SGHDN, CDR2 FVKESK. The junction had 9 bases not matched to a gene; V was cut back by 4 bases and J by 3 bases. The CDR3 nucleotides read TGTGCCAGCAGCCCGAGCGGGAGGGCCCTTTACTACAATGAGCAGTTCTTC. As protein: CASSPSGRALYYNEQFF.

This clone turned up a few times. The rearrangement uses TRBV10-3 and TRBJ2-2; the match to TRBD2 covers 11 bases. Germline-derived CDR1 and CDR2 are ENHRY and SYGVKD. The CDR3 spans 16 residues. The trim removed 3 bases at V and 5 bases at J, leaving 5 bases unmatched. CDR3 DNA sequence: TGTGCCATCAGTGAACTAGCGGGAGTCGGGACCGGGGAGCTGTTTTTT. Translating gives CAISELAGVGTGELFF.

The rearrangement uses TRBV21-1 and TRBJ2-5; TRBD2, the table's D call, was not compared with the DNA. TRBV21-1 is marked as a pseudogene. This CDR3 is 14 amino acids long. The CDR3 DNA reads as TGTGCCAGGGCGACTAGCGGGAGGAGGGAGACCCAGTACTTC. Its protein product is CARATSGRRETQYF.

The chain joins TRBV18 to TRBJ1-1, with no clear D. CDR3 length equals 14 residues. V was pared by 2 bases and J by 0 bases, with 7 bases between. CDR1 KGHSH and CDR2 LQKENI come from the germline V gene. The CDR3 protein is CASSPEHLNTEAFF. DNA of the CDR3: TGTGCCAGCTCACCAGAACATTTGAACACTGAAGCTTTCTTT.

This clone was counted a few times. DNA for the CDR3: TGTGCCAGCACCGGGACTAGCGGATACAATGAGCAGTTCTTC. Translating it yields CASTGTSGYNEQFF. The J gene is TRBJ2-1, the V gene TRBV6-1, with 11 nucleotides matching TRBD2. The length of the CDR3 is 14 residues. Germline values: CDR1 MNHNS, CDR2 SASEGT. The junction had 3 bases not matched to a gene; V was cut back by 7 bases and J by 4 bases.

This clone was seen more than once but under ten times. J is TRBJ1-2 and V is TRBV5-1, with a tentative D call TRBD1 (6 bases). This CDR3 is 14 amino acids long. With 0 bases removed from V and 2 bases from J, the gap between germline ends came to 8 bases. In germline, CDR1 is SGHRS, CDR2 YFSETQ. The CDR3 region is CASSLDRANYGYTF. CDR3 coding DNA: TGCGCCAGCAGCTTGGACAGGGCGAACTATGGCTACACCTTC.

The chain is built from TRBV10-3 and TRBJ2-7, with D hard to call. The CDR3 consists of 11 residues. Trimming took off 5 bases at V and 6 bases at J, with 8 bases between the two ends. Germline V CDR1 and CDR2: ENHRY, SYGVKD. CDR3 loop: CAISIGGEQYF. CDR3 DNA sequence: TGTGCCATCAGTATTGGTGGCGAGCAGTACTTC.

The chain couples TRBV29-1 to TRBJ2-7, with D perhaps being TRBD1 or TRBD2 (5 bases each). This CDR3 is built from 13 residues. The V end was cut by 7 bases, the J end by 4 bases, with 17 bases between. CDR1 SQVTM and CDR2 ANQGSEA come from the germline V gene. CDR3 amino acids: CSARDVELYEQYF. The DNA for the CDR3 is TGCAGCGCCAGGGACGTCGAGTTGTACGAGCAGTACTTC.

This clone was seen a few times. This chain joins TRBV19 and TRBJ2-7; D not resolved. V shed 1 base and J shed 2 bases, with 9 bases lying between them. The CDR3 consists of 14 residues. Germline CDR1 and CDR2: LNHDA and SQIVND (reference sequence). For the CDR3, the DNA is TGTGCCAGTAGTATAGTCTTCAACACCTACGAGCAGTACTTC. It encodes CASSIVFNTYEQYF.

The chain has TRBV10-3 and TRBJ2-1, with TRBD2 as a possible D gene (6 bases). Germline CDR1 is ENHRY and CDR2 is SYGVKD. Between the trimmed V and J ends, which lost 6 bases and 4 bases, there was a span of 19 bases. CDR3 size: 16 residues. CDR3 coding DNA: TGTGCCATCAGCGGGGTGGCGGGGCGCTCGTACAATGAGCAGTTCTTC. As protein: CAISGVAGRSYNEQFF.

V is TRBV4-2 and J is TRBJ1-5; 8 bases fit TRBD1. V shed 3 bases and J 0 bases; nucleotides not matched to a gene: 7. The V gene's germline CDR1 is LGHNA and CDR2 YNFKEQ. There are 17 residues in the CDR3. The CDR3 sequence is CASSQDRAPYSNQPQHF. Here the CDR3 DNA reads TGTGCCAGCAGCCAGGACAGGGCCCCTTATAGCAATCAGCCCCAGCATTTT.

V is TRBV6-6 and J is TRBJ1-4; unclear D gene. CDR1 is MNHNY and CDR2 is SVGAGI in the germline V gene (reference sequence). Trimming removed 3 bases at V and 8 bases at J, with 16 bases between. The CDR3 spans 15 residues. The chain's CDR3 is CASSYGEGRREKLFF. As DNA, the CDR3 is TGTGCCAGCAGTTATGGGGAGGGCAGGAGGGAAAAACTGTTTTTT.

This clone was picked up a small number of times. The rearrangement links TRBV7-9 to TRBJ2-7; 10 positions match TRBD1. Unmatched junction bases numbered 7, after V lost 6 bases and J lost 5 bases. There are 14 residues in the CDR3. Germline CDR1 is SEHNR and CDR2 is FQNEAQ (reference sequence). The CDR3 spells CASRTGGYSHEQYF. CDR3 DNA sequence: TGTGCCAGCAGGACAGGGGGCTATTCACACGAGCAGTACTTC.

The sample holds a few counts of this clone. Within the sample, other DNA sequences also encode this same CDR3. J is TRBJ2-1 and V is TRBV5-1; D is perhaps TRBD2 (6 bases). The CDR3 has 17 residues. V lost 4 bases to trimming and J lost 0 bases, with 17 bases between them. The germline V gene has CDR1 SGHRS and CDR2 YFSETQ. The CDR3 sequence: CASSLDLAASSYNEQFF. The DNA for the CDR3 is TGCGCCAGCAGCCTTGACTTAGCGGCGAGCTCCTACAATGAGCAGTTCTTC.

This clone came up a few times. The chain employs TRBV6-6 and TRBJ2-7; possible D gene TRBD1, 6 bases. Germline CDR1 is MNHNY and CDR2 is SVGAGI (reference sequence). The V gene lost 8 bases and the J gene lost 2 bases, with 13 bases spanning the gap. CDR3 size: 13 residues. The CDR3 here is CASGGDNTYEQYF. The DNA of the CDR3 is TGTGCCAGCGGTGGGGACAATACCTACGAGCAGTACTTC.

This clone appeared a few times. The rearrangement joins TRBV28 to TRBJ2-7, with D possibly TRBD2 on 5 matching bases. V was pared by 5 bases and J by 9 bases, with 8 bases between. CDR1 MDHEN and CDR2 SYDVKM come from the germline V gene. This CDR3 has 10 amino acids. CDR3 sequence (DNA): TGTGCCAGCAGTGGAGGCTGGCAGTACTTC. This gives the protein CASSGGWQYF.

This clone was seen only a few times. The chain carries TRBV6-5 and TRBJ2-5, with TRBD2 matching 9 bases. Germline CDR1 is MNHEY and CDR2 is SVGAGI. The CDR3 has 14 amino acids. J lost 3 bases, V lost 6 bases, and 5 bases had no gene match. The CDR3 is CASRPTSGKETQYF. The CDR3 DNA sequence: TGTGCCAGCAGACCGACTAGCGGTAAAGAGACCCAGTACTTC.

This clone occurred a few times. The chain carries TRBV15 and TRBJ2-5; 8 bases fit TRBD2. CDR1 and CDR2 from the germline V gene are LNHNV and YYDKDF (reference sequence). The CDR3 is 15 residues long. V lost 3 bases, J lost 0 bases, and 3 bases stayed unmatched. The CDR3 here is CATSSRTSNQETQYF. In DNA, the CDR3 is TGTGCCACCAGCAGCAGGACTAGCAACCAAGAGACCCAGTACTTC.

The chain has TRBV5-1 and TRBJ2-7; D uncertain. This CDR3 is built from 13 residues. Trimming shortened V by 1 base and J by 2 bases, and 7 bases separated the two germline ends. The germline CDR1 and CDR2 sequences are SGHRS and YFSETQ. CDR3 DNA: TGCGCCAGCAGCTTGAGAATTCCCTACGAGCAGTACTTC. Translating gives CASSLRIPYEQYF.

The gene calls are TRBV6-6 and TRBJ2-6, with D uncertain. Germline CDR1 MNHNY, CDR2 SVGAGI (reference sequence). The CDR3 has 14 amino acids. Trimming took off 7 bases at V and 1 base at J, with 8 bases between the two ends. CDR3 protein: CASTTESGANVLTF. CDR3 sequence (DNA): TGTGCCAGCACCACAGAGTCTGGGGCCAACGTCCTGACTTTC.

This chain links TRBV11-2 with TRBJ2-7, with D maybe TRBD2 (7 bases). The germline V gene encodes CDR1 SGHAT and CDR2 FQNNGV. There are 17 residues in the CDR3. The ends were cut back, 1 base at V and 0 bases at J, with 16 bases in the middle. The CDR3 region has the DNA TGTGCCAGCAGCTTAGCGAAGGGAGGGGGGGCCTCCTACGAGCAGTACTTC. It encodes CASSLAKGGGASYEQYF.

CDR3 bases: TGTGCCAGCAGTTTAGGTGGGAGGACCGCTTTGAGCACAGATACGCAGTATTTT. Protein sequence: CASSLGGRTALSTDTQYF. This rearrangement joins TRBV28 to TRBJ2-3; TRBD2 is a possible D gene (6 bases). Per germline, CDR1 MDHEN and CDR2 SYDVKM. Trimming took off 2 bases at V and 0 bases at J, with 18 bases between the two ends. CDR3 length: 18 residues.

In this sample, this clone turned up a few times. This chain joins TRBV28 and TRBJ2-1; TRBD2 might be the D (5 bases). The germline V gene has CDR1 MDHEN and CDR2 SYDVKM. Trimming removed 5 bases from V and 2 bases from J, with 16 bases in between. This CDR3 has 16 amino acids. CDR3 in DNA: TGTGCCAGCAGTGGATCCGTCCCGGAGGCCTACAATGAGCAGTTCTTC. It specifies CASSGSVPEAYNEQFF.

There are a few counts of this clone. Other DNA sequences of this sample code for an identical CDR3. This chain joins TRBV5-1 and TRBJ2-3; the D gene could be TRBD1 or TRBD2 (5 bases each). Germline V gene data show CDR1 as SGHRS and CDR2 as YFSETQ. V lost 2 bases and J lost 2, with 9 bases in between. The CDR3 extends over 14 amino acids. This chain's CDR3 is CASSFGTATDTQYF. Written as DNA, the CDR3 is TGCGCCAGCAGCTTTGGGACGGCCACAGATACGCAGTATTTT.